The 9 T cell receptor beta chains presented below share a single source sample, sequenced in a study of blood T cell repertoires in COVID-19. Measured with immunoSEQ multiplex PCR; TCRdb has only the in-frame clones, and not every one. In the table there are some 350,000 clones, more than 75% of which are singletons. Sequenced: peripheral blood. Receptors originate from a human donor in a cohort sampled during active COVID-19.

V is TRBV2 and J is TRBJ2-7; 8 positions agree with TRBD1. The CDR3 extends over 13 amino acids. V was pared by 7 bases and J by 3 bases, with 5 bases of the junction left unmatched. Germline values: CDR1 SNHLY, CDR2 FYNNEI. CDR3 loop: CASTRGQGYEQYF. CDR3 bases: TGTGCCAGCACCAGAGGACAGGGCTACGAGCAGTACTTC.

V gene TRBV29-1 combines with J gene TRBJ1-2; possible D gene TRBD1, 5 bases. Germline V gives CDR1 SQVTM, CDR2 ANQGSEA. CDR3 length: 17 residues. V was shortened by 4 bases and J by 6 bases, with 27 bases between the two germline ends. The DNA for the CDR3 is TGCAGCGTTGCTTCGGGGGGTCCCGGCCGACCCTCACATGGCTACACCTTC. This sequence encodes CSVASGGPGRPSHGYTF. Drawing the rest from reference TRBV29-1 and TRBJ1-2, the complete variable domain is SAVISQKPSRDICQRGTSLTIQCQVDSQVTMMFWYRQQPGQSLTLIATANQGSEATYESGFVIDKFPISRPNLTFSTLTVSNMSPEDSSIYLCSVASGGPGRPSHGYTFGSGTRLTVV.

J is TRBJ2-3 and V is TRBV6-6; D is possibly TRBD1 (6 bases). V was clipped by 5 bases and J by 6 bases, with 12 bases between them. The CDR3 covers 13 residues. Germline V gene sequence: CDR1 MNHNY, CDR2 SVGAGI (reference sequence). The CDR3 nucleotides are TGTGCCAGCAGTCGATCAGGGGCCGATACGCAGTATTTT. Encoded protein: CASSRSGADTQYF.

The table lists this clone with a few counts. The genes are TRBV7-9 and TRBJ2-2; 7 bases are shared with TRBD2. The V and J ends lost 2 bases and 5 bases, in that order; junction bases with no gene match: 5. This CDR3 is 15 amino acids long. Germline loops: CDR1 SEHNR, CDR2 FQNEAQ (reference sequence). In DNA form, the CDR3 reads TGTGCCAGCAGCTTAACTGGCGGGAGTACCGGGGAGCTGTTTTTT. Encoded protein: CASSLTGGSTGELFF.

V usage is TRBV11-2 and J usage is TRBJ2-1; 9 nucleotides align to TRBD2. CDR1 is SGHAT, CDR2 FQNNGV, per germline. This CDR3 has 15 amino acids. V lost 5 bases and J lost 10; bases outside the gene matches: 12. The CDR3 coding sequence is TGTGCCAGCAGCCTCGCGACTAGCGGCACTGGGGAGCAGTTCTTC. Its translation: CASSLATSGTGEQFF.

Turning to this clone: Other DNA sequences in this specimen translate into the identical CDR3. V and J are TRBV28 and TRBJ1-2; 7 bases fit TRBD1. Germline lookup yields CDR1 MDHEN and CDR2 SYDVKM. J gave up 4 bases and V 6 bases, and 5 bases lay outside the gene matches. This CDR3 is 13 amino acids long. The CDR3, as DNA: TGTGCCAGCAGCCCAGGGGGAGGCTATGGCTACACCTTC. Amino acid sequence: CASSPGGGYGYTF.

The chain carries TRBV12-3 or TRBV12-4 and TRBJ1-5, with D possibly TRBD1 on 5 matching bases. The CDR3 runs 13 residues. V lost 3 bases to trimming and J lost 9 bases, with 12 bases between them. The CDR3 nucleotides are TGTGCCAGCAGTTTGGGGGGGACTGGGCCCCAGCATTTT. Its protein is CASSLGGTGPQHF.

V gene TRBV15 combines with J gene TRBJ2-1; D might be TRBD1 (6 bases). From germline, CDR1 is LNHNV and CDR2 YYDKDF (reference sequence). V dropped 4 bases and J dropped 13 bases, with 23 bases sitting between them. The CDR3 has 15 amino acids. This chain's CDR3 is CATSTTGRGIGLQFF. The DNA for the CDR3 is TGTGCCACCAGCACTACAGGAAGGGGGATTGGGCTCCAGTTCTTC. The full variable domain, rest sourced from reference TRBV15 and TRBJ2-1, is DAMVIQNPRYQVTQFGKPVTLSCSQTLNHNVMYWYQQKSSQAPKLLFHYYDKDFNNEADTPDNFQSRRPNTSFCFLDIRSPGLGDTAMYLCATSTTGRGIGLQFFGPGTRLTVL.

The DNA for the CDR3 is TGCGCCAGCAGCCAAGAGATAGGGGGCAGAGTTAATGAAAAACTGTTTTTT. Protein product: CASSQEIGGRVNEKLFF. The rearrangement uses TRBV4-1 and TRBJ1-4, with 7 bases identical to TRBD1. The germline gives CDR1 MGHRA, CDR2 YSYEKL. J was trimmed by 4 bases and V by 0 bases; bases with no gene match: 8. This CDR3 has 17 residues.